The rows below give T cell receptor beta chains drawn from one sample of a study of blood T cell repertoires in COVID-19. The method was immunoSEQ multiplex PCR; TCRdb's version includes in-frame clones alone and lacks a portion of them. Among just under 150,000 clones, approximately 87% were seen once, and the ten largest hold less than 10%. The sample consisted of peripheral blood. The receptors shown here come from a woman between 50 and 59 years old with active or convalescent COVID-19. Both conserved end residues are part of each CDR3.

v_gene	j_gene	CDR3aa
TRBV30	TRBJ2-7	CAWRNPFPRQGQDEQYF
TRBV13	TRBJ1-1	CASSSPEKTGGTEAFF
TRBV7-2	TRBJ2-1	CASSLAPSGGEQFF
TRBV4-3	TRBJ2-3	CASSQDLRADTQYF
TRBV15	TRBJ1-1	CATSRDLGEAFF
TRBV7-2	TRBJ2-3	CASSSRRYVWGPSTDTQYF
TRBV11-3	TRBJ1-6	CASSALDRGQYNSPLHF
TRBV5-5	TRBJ1-6	CASSLAVGPQYNSPLHF
TRBV9	TRBJ2-3	CASAERDARVGTDTQYF
TRBV18	TRBJ1-5	CASSPPSLAGNQPQHF
TRBV5-5	TRBJ1-5	CASSYYSNQPQHF
TRBV7-9	TRBJ2-7	CASSLGYAGYEQYF
TRBV28	TRBJ2-3	CASSGLAGTDTQYF
TRBV21-1	TRBJ2-7	CASSNDSTGDSSLREQYF
TRBV7-9	TRBJ2-1	CAGDRGNEQFF
TRBV28	TRBJ1-5	CASSLSSGYQPQHF
TRBV28	TRBJ2-4	CASSLVPPDNRIPSAKNIQYF
TRBV7-9	TRBJ1-2	CASSLARQGGEGYTF
TRBV30	TRBJ2-3	CAGTSGGGDTQYF
TRBV30	TRBJ1-1	CAWSPSPMNTEAFF
TRBV27	TRBJ2-3	CASSLGGWGGPTDTQYF
TRBV5-1	TRBJ2-5	CASSSYRGETQYF